This record covers a single T cell receptor beta chain. This sample stems from a study of blood T cell repertoires in COVID-19. Whole-study context: Nucleic acid was either cDNA or gDNA, and it came from T cells, B-cell-depleted T cells, or PBMCs.

The CDR3 contains 16 residues. V lost 1 base to trimming and J lost 2 bases; unmatched junction nucleotides: 4. Germline V gene lookup returns CDR1 SGHVS and CDR2 FQNEAQ. The table came from immunoSEQ multiplex PCR; TCRdb's copy has only in-frame clones and leaves some out. The sample includes roughly 340,000 clones, 89% of them seen just once. The Seattle patients, enrolled during active infection, were followed longitudinally. The chain recombines TRBV7-8 with TRBJ2-3, with TRBD2 matching 9 bases. The sequenced sample was peripheral blood. The receptor was derived from a woman under 40 with COVID-19, enrolled during active disease. The chain's CDR3 is CASSLGGTSYTDTQYF. The CDR3 DNA reads as TGTGCCAGCAGCTTAGGAGGGACTAGCTACACAGATACGCAGTATTTT.